This note documents a single T cell receptor (beta chain) sequence. The entry originates in a study of cytomegalovirus exposure and HLA in healthy donors. The V gene's germline CDR1 is LGHNT and CDR2 FRNRAP. The CDR3 has 11 residues. V lost 7 bases to trimming and J lost 3 bases, with 7 bases between them. The repertoire was sequenced with immunoSEQ multiplex PCR; TCRdb's copy has only in-frame clones and lacks some. The repertoire consists of 220,000 or so clones, with approximately 80% occurring once and the leading ten covering over 13%. The chain employs TRBV12-5 and TRBJ2-7, with D possibly matching TRBD2 (5 bases). Sequences were obtained from PBMCs. This sequence originates from a woman aged 30 to 39 in good health and CMV-seropositive. The CDR3 spells CASAGNYEQYF. CDR3 bases: TGTGCTAGTGCCGGGAACTACGAGCAGTACTTC. The whole variable domain, filled in from reference TRBV12-5 and TRBJ2-7, reads DARVTQTPRHKVTEMGQEVTMRCQPILGHNTVFWYRQTMMQGLELLAYFRNRAPLDDSGMPKDRFSAEMPDATLATLKIQPSEPRDSAVYFCASAGNYEQYFGPGTRLTVT.